This T cell receptor (beta chain) was recovered during a study of blood T cell repertoires in COVID-19 (dated by TCRdb to 2018 to 2020). Study-wide context: The collaborator samples originated in the United States, Italy and Spain and spanned the acute and convalescent phases of COVID-19. The material from the prospective study consisted of cDNA or gDNA derived from T cells, B-cell-depleted T cells, or PBMCs. Deeply sampled blood TCRbeta repertoires from subjects exposed to, actively infected with, or recovered from COVID-19 were included in the dataset. The repertoires were released in a freely available public database meant as a resource for research on the immune response to SARS-CoV-2. Samples came from the ongoing ImmuneRACE study (first 160 participants) plus 1,254 subjects from 6 global collaborators. Sample metadata almost always included a de-identified subject ID, COVID-19 status, age in years and sex. Where available, HLA class I and class II types were taken from metadata supplied by the sample provider and were not determined by assay-based typing.

From the germline V gene, CDR1 is SNHLY and CDR2 is FYNNEI. The CDR3, cysteine through phenylalanine, is 13 amino acids long. The read is trimmed to its CDR3 DNA, 39 bases read in frame from base 1. At the junction V is shortened by 6 bases and J by 2 bases, with 10 bases in between. Participants in the prospective study were enrolled through a virtual design, were aged roughly 18 to 100 years, and lived in 24 United States geographic areas. In the prospective study, cohorts were assigned on the basis of participant-reported clinical history obtained from a screening survey and a study questionnaire. Recovered participants in ImmuneRACE Cohort 3 were defined as having two consecutive negative NP/OP PCR tests, clearance from a healthcare professional, or resolution of symptoms. Mobile phlebotomists in the prospective study collected whole blood, serum and a nasopharyngeal or oropharyngeal swab from every participant. Over an approximately two-month period, participants in the prospective study had the option of providing additional blood draws and questionnaires. Before DNA extraction, prospective study blood samples were shipped either frozen or at room temperature.

The paper as a whole reports these results and caveats: The quantity of clinical and demographic metadata differed by source and by participant and was supplied without curation.

TCRbeta CDR3 regions were amplified from genomic DNA by means of the immunoSEQ Assay, a bias-controlled multiplex PCR. As for the authors' bioinformatics: Within the assay, amplification of reference gene primers was used to estimate how many nucleated cells each sample contained. Sequence reads were collapsed and filtered to measure the absolute abundance of every unique TCRbeta CDR3 rearrangement. For each sample, productive Simpson clonality was calculated as the square root of Simpson's diversity index across productive rearrangements. TCRdb carries this immuneACCESS record with in-frame sequences only. Its versions omit some clonotypes, under half of them owing to an unresolved V gene in the studies checked, with the rest unexplained. V, J and clone size derive from that table, while D and trimming were established from the DNA sequence. The sample contains fewer than 450,000 clones, about 90% of them found a single time. The ten largest make up 1% of the sample.

As concerns this clone: Its antigen is currently not known. Base qualities are not recorded, but no much larger clone differs from it by a single base.

Sequenced sample: PBMCs or T cells enriched from blood (not recorded which). The source is a woman aged 25-40 years who had recovered from COVID-19. Here the chain combines TRBV2 and TRBJ2-5; TRBD1 could be the D gene, as 5 bases match. In nucleotide form, the sequence is TGTGCCAGCAGCCTCAACAGGCAAGAGACCCAGTACTTC. Translation gives CASSLNRQETQYF.